Below, 23 T cell receptor beta chains from the same sample are listed, as sequenced in a study of CD8 T cells in ankylosing spondylitis. Findings of the study overall: Characteristic, it appeared, of ankylosing spondylitis blood was a TCR beta motif of fewer than 10 highly homologous variants.

Their specific antigens are unknown. A single record per CDR3 protein comes from TCRdb applying MiXCR to the 5' RACE reads. The table has roughly 370,000 distinct CDR3 sequences, around 20% seen once. Sequencing input: blood, either unsorted or a sorted T cell fraction (not recorded which). These receptors were collected from a male donor with ankylosing spondylitis.

This clonotype was seen only a few times. This chain joins TRBV28 and TRBJ1-5; D may be TRBD1 (5 bases). Deletions cut 7 bases from V and 5 bases from J, with 9 bases between. This CDR3 comprises 12 residues. Germline assignment: CDR1 MDHEN and CDR2 SYDVKM. CDR3 residues: CASKVGDQPQHF. The CDR3 nucleotides are TGTGCCAGCAAGGTGGGGGATCAGCCCCAGCATTTT.

This clonotype was recorded a few times. This chain links TRBV24-1 with TRBJ2-1, with 8 bases identical to TRBD2. The germline CDR1 and CDR2 sequences are KGHDR and SFDVKD. The trim removed 3 bases at V and 10 bases at J, leaving 4 bases unmatched. The CDR3 runs to 13 residues. Here the CDR3 reads CATSDGSGAEQFF. The CDR3, as DNA: TGTGCCACCAGTGATGGTAGCGGGGCGGAGCAGTTCTTC.

A single count supports this clonotype. The J gene is TRBJ2-3, the V gene TRBV11-2; 8 nucleotides line up with TRBD2. The germline gives CDR1 SGHAT, CDR2 FQNNGV. CDR3 size: 24 residues. V shed 1 base, J shed 6 bases, and the junction held 33 bases outside the gene matches. DNA of the CDR3: TGTGCCAGCAGCTTAGTCAGCCAATGGGGGAGTAGTACCGCATCCGCGACTAGCGATGATACGCAGTATTTT. Translating gives CASSLVSQWGSSTASATSDDTQYF.

This clonotype was seen ten or more times. This sequence joins TRBV5-1 and TRBJ1-4; D is undetermined. CDR1 is SGHRS, CDR2 YFSETQ, per germline. V dropped 3 bases and J dropped 0 bases, with 6 bases sitting between them. This CDR3 comprises 14 residues. CDR3 in DNA: TGCGCCAGCAGCTCTGGGGCAACTAATGAAAAACTGTTTTTT. Translating gives CASSSGATNEKLFF.

This clonotype was detected only a few times. The V call is TRBV5-1, the J call TRBJ2-2; D gene uncertain. Germline V CDR1 and CDR2: SGHRS, YFSETQ. The CDR3 has 13 amino acids. Deletions cut 5 bases from V and 5 bases from J, with 10 bases between. CDR3 bases: TGCGCCAGCAGACCGGGTACTACCGGGGAGCTGTTTTTT. Residues: CASRPGTTGELFF.

This clonotype was seen more than once but under ten times. The V call is TRBV5-1, the J call TRBJ2-1; a possible D gene is TRBD2 (6 bases). This CDR3 is built from 15 residues. The germline V gene has CDR1 SGHRS and CDR2 YFSETQ. The V end was cut by 0 bases, the J end by 1 base, with 8 bases between. The CDR3 is CASSLGRDSYNEQFF. The CDR3 DNA follows: TGCGCCAGCAGCTTGGGGCGGGATTCCTACAATGAGCAGTTCTTC.

The chain couples TRBV5-1 to TRBJ1-1, with D tentatively TRBD1 (5 bases). Germline CDR1 SGHRS, CDR2 YFSETQ. CDR3 length: 14 residues. V lost 6 bases to trimming and J lost 6 bases, with 18 bases between them. The CDR3 loop is CASNSIVGGAEAFF. The DNA for the CDR3 is TGCGCCAGCAACTCAATCGTTGGAGGGGCTGAAGCTTTCTTT.

The sample holds a few counts of this clonotype. One junction end does not reproduce the germline sequence, and a read error may be involved. The chain combines TRBV14 with TRBJ2-1; D is undetermined. In germline, CDR1 is SGHDN, CDR2 FVKESK. The CDR3 sequence is 13 residues long. The CDR3 protein is CASSQDARGTVGF. In DNA form, the CDR3 reads TGTGCCAGCAGCCAAGATGCTCGCGGCACGGTAGGCTTC.

The genes are TRBV5-1 and TRBJ2-2; D is unclear. Germline loops: CDR1 SGHRS, CDR2 YFSETQ. The CDR3 is made up of 16 amino acids. Trimming shortened V by 2 bases and J by 0 bases, and 11 bases separated the two germline ends. CDR3 residues: CASSFGISSNTGELFF. The CDR3 DNA is TGCGCCAGCAGCTTTGGAATCAGTTCGAACACCGGGGAGCTGTTTTTT.

There are a few counts of this clonotype. This sequence joins TRBV29-1 and TRBJ2-2, with TRBD2 matching over 12 bases. Germline V gives CDR1 SQVTM, CDR2 ANQGSEA. The V and J ends lost 7 bases and 5 bases, in that order; junction bases with no gene match: 5. The length of the CDR3 is 14 residues. The DNA for the CDR3 is TGCAGCGGACGGACTAGCGGGACAACCGGGGAGCTGTTTTTT. The encoded protein is CSGRTSGTTGELFF.

A few counts support this clonotype. This chain joins TRBV5-1 and TRBJ1-5; TRBD1 aligns across 8 bases. V lost 3 bases to trimming and J lost 5 bases; unmatched junction nucleotides: 16. There are 18 residues in the CDR3. The germline V gene encodes CDR1 SGHRS and CDR2 YFSETQ. CDR3 residues: CASSSRPQGTGSYQPQHF. In DNA form, the CDR3 reads TGCGCCAGCAGCTCCCGGCCCCAGGGGACAGGCAGTTATCAGCCCCAGCATTTT. Full variable domain (rest looked up from reference TRBV5-1 and TRBJ1-5): KAGVTQTPRYLIKTRGQQVTLSCSPISGHRSVSWYQQTPGQGLQFLFEYFSETQRNKGNFPGRFSGRQFSNSRSEMNVSTLELGDSALYLCASSSRPQGTGSYQPQHFGDGTRLSIL.

This clonotype was recorded a few times. The CDR3 sequence is CATSDPGSSNTGELFF. CDR3 nucleotides: TGTGCCACCAGTGACCCCGGGTCCTCGAACACCGGGGAGCTGTTTTTT. The chain joins TRBV24-1 to TRBJ2-2; D uncertain. V shed 4 bases and J shed 0 bases, with 11 bases lying between them. Per the germline V gene, CDR1 is KGHDR and CDR2 is SFDVKD. This CDR3 has 16 amino acids.

This clonotype has a handful of counts. The chain uses TRBV29-1 and TRBJ1-5; no definite D call. Trimming removed 4 bases from V and 0 bases from J, with 7 bases in between. The CDR3 sequence is 13 residues long. Germline V gene data show CDR1 as SQVTM and CDR2 as ANQGSEA. This chain's CDR3 is CSVVADSNQPQHF. The CDR3 DNA reads TGCAGCGTTGTGGCGGATAGCAATCAGCCCCAGCATTTT. The full variable domain, with the rest looked up from reference TRBV29-1 and TRBJ1-5, is SAVISQKPSRDICQRGTSLTIQCQVDSQVTMMFWYRQQPGQSLTLIATANQGSEATYESGFVIDKFPISRPNLTFSTLTVSNMSPEDSSIYLCSVVADSNQPQHFGDGTRLSIL.

The chain couples TRBV12-3 or TRBV12-4 to TRBJ2-3; no firm D call. The CDR3 contains 13 residues. Trimming stripped 3 bases from V and 5 bases from J, with 9 bases between. This CDR3 reads CASSFSRIDTQYF. The CDR3 region has the DNA TGTGCCAGCAGTTTCTCCCGTATAGATACGCAGTATTTT.

This clonotype was seen a few times. This sequence joins TRBV9 and TRBJ2-1, with TRBD1 matching 9 bases. CDR3 length equals 16 residues. Germline values: CDR1 SGDLS, CDR2 YYNGEE. J gave up 4 bases and V 0 bases, and 5 bases lay outside the gene matches. This CDR3 reads CASSVEDRGGYNEQFF. As DNA, the CDR3 is TGTGCCAGCAGCGTAGAGGACAGGGGAGGGTACAATGAGCAGTTCTTC.

The chain couples TRBV5-1 to TRBJ2-1; 8 nucleotides align to TRBD2. CDR3 length equals 15 residues. In germline, CDR1 is SGHRS, CDR2 YFSETQ. The ends lost 4 bases at V and 5 bases at J; junction bases unmatched: 8. The CDR3 nucleotides are TGCGCCAGCAGCGTACTAGCGGAGAGCCACAATGAGCAGTTCTTC. Protein: CASSVLAESHNEQFF.

The J gene is TRBJ2-5, the V gene TRBV5-1; D may be TRBD2 (5 bases). Per germline, CDR1 SGHRS and CDR2 YFSETQ. CDR3 size: 14 residues. Trimming took 3 bases from V and 5 from J, leaving 14 bases between them. The CDR3 is CASSSGPGKETQYF. In DNA form, the CDR3 reads TGCGCCAGCAGCTCCGGCCCGGGGAAGGAGACCCAGTACTTC.

V gene TRBV5-1 combines with J gene TRBJ1-1; no reliable D call. CDR3 length equals 14 residues. CDR1 is SGHRS, CDR2 YFSETQ, per germline. V lost 2 bases to trimming and J lost 0 bases, with 8 bases between them. As DNA, the CDR3 is TGCGCCAGCAGCTTTCGACGGGTGAACACTGAAGCTTTCTTT. Residues: CASSFRRVNTEAFF.

This chain uses TRBV18 with TRBJ2-5; TRBD1 matches 7 bases. Germline values: CDR1 KGHSH, CDR2 LQKENI. This CDR3 has 15 amino acids. V shed 2 bases, J shed 4 bases, and the junction held 7 bases outside the gene matches. The CDR3 protein is CASSPADRIGETQYF. The CDR3 nucleotides read TGTGCCAGCTCACCAGCGGACAGGATCGGAGAGACCCAGTACTTC.

The chain uses TRBV12-3 or TRBV12-4 and TRBJ2-6, with D unresolved. CDR3 size: 16 residues. With 6 bases removed from V and 4 bases from J, the gap between germline ends came to 16 bases. The DNA for the CDR3 is TGTGCCAGCAGCCGCTGGGCGTCCGAAGGGGCCAACGTCCTGACTTTC. Translating gives CASSRWASEGANVLTF.

This clonotype came up a few times. The chain is built from TRBV4-1 and TRBJ1-5, with 11 bases lining up with TRBD1. CDR1 and CDR2 from the germline V gene are MGHRA and YSYEKL. V lost 3 bases, J lost 4 bases, and 5 bases stayed unmatched. The CDR3 contains 16 residues. Here the CDR3 reads CASSQGQGGRNQPQHF. The CDR3 nucleotides are TGCGCCAGCAGCCAGGGACAGGGGGGTAGGAATCAGCCCCAGCATTTT.

J is TRBJ2-3 and V is TRBV29-1; 9 positions match TRBD1. The CDR3 totals 13 residues. Germline CDR1 and CDR2: SQVTM and ANQGSEA. V shed 8 bases and J 6 bases; nucleotides not matched to a gene: 9. The CDR3 sequence: CSLPGQGGDTQYF. The DNA for the CDR3 is TGCAGCCTACCGGGACAGGGTGGGGATACGCAGTATTTT.

This clonotype was recorded many times. The V call is TRBV5-1, the J call TRBJ2-5, with TRBD2 identical over 10 bases. CDR1 and CDR2 (germline): SGHRS, YFSETQ. Trimming at V came to 0 bases and at J to 4 bases, leaving 9 bases not matched to a gene. The CDR3 has 17 residues. The CDR3 is CASSLAPLAGEGETQYF. The CDR3 nucleotides read TGCGCCAGCAGCTTGGCCCCCCTAGCGGGAGAAGGAGAGACCCAGTACTTC.